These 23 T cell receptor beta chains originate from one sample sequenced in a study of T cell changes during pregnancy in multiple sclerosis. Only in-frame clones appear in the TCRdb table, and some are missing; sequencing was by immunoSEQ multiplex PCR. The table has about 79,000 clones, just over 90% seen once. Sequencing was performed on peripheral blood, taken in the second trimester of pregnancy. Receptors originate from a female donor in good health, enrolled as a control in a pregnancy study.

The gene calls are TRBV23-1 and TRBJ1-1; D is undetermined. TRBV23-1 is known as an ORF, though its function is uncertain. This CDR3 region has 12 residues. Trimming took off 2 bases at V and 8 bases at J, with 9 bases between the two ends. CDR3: CASSQPTEEAFF. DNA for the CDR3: TGCGCCAGCAGTCAACCAACAGAGGAAGCTTTCTTT.

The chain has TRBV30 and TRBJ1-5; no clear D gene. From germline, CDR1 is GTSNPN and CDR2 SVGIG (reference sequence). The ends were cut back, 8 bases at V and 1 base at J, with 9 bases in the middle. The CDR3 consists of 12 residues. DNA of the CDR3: TGTGCCGGAAGCGGGAGCAATCAGCCCCAGCATTTT. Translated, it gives CAGSGSNQPQHF.

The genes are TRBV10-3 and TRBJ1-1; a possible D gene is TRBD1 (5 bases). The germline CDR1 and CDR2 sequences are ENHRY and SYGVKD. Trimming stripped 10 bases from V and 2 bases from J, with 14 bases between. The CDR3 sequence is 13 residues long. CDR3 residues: CATNKDINTEAFF. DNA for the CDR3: TGTGCCACCAACAAGGACATAAACACTGAAGCTTTCTTT.

The CDR3, as DNA: TGCGCCAGCAGCGAACCGATCGGGACAGATACGCAGTATTTT. This translates into CASSEPIGTDTQYF. The chain combines TRBV5-1 with TRBJ2-3; D not certain. The CDR3 length is 14 residues. Trimming pared 4 bases from V and 3 bases from J, leaving 12 bases between. Per the germline V gene, CDR1 is SGHRS and CDR2 is YFSETQ.

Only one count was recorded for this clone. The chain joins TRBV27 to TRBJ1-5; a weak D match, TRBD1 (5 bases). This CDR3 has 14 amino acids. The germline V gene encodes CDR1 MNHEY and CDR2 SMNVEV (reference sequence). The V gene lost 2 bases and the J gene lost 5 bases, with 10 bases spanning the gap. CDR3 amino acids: CASSLGWGDQPQHF. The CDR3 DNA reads TGTGCCAGCAGTTTAGGGTGGGGCGATCAGCCCCAGCATTTT.

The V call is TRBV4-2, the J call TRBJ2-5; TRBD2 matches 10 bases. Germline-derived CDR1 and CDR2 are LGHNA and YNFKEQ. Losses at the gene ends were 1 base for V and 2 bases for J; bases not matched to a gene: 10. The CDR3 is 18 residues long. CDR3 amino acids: CASSQAQRGLAAQETQYF. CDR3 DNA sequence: TGTGCCAGCAGCCAAGCGCAGAGAGGACTAGCGGCTCAAGAGACCCAGTACTTC.

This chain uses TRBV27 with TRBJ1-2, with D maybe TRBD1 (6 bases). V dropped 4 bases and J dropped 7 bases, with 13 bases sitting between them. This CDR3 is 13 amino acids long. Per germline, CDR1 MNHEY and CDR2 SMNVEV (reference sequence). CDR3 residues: CASSWGQGGGYTF. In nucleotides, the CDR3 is TGTGCCAGCAGTTGGGGGCAAGGGGGTGGCTACACCTTC.

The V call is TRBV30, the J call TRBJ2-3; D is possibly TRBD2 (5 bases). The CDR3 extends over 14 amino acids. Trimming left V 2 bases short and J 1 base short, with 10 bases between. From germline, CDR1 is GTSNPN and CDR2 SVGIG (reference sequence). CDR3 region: CAWSTGLGTDTQYF. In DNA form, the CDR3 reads TGTGCCTGGAGTACGGGGTTAGGCACAGATACGCAGTATTTT.

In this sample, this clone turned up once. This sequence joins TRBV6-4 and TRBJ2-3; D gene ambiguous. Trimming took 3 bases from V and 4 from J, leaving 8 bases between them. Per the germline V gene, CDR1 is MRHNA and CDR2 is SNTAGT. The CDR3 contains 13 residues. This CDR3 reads CASSDDEPDTQYF. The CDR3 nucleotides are TGTGCCAGCAGTGATGATGAGCCAGATACGCAGTATTTT.

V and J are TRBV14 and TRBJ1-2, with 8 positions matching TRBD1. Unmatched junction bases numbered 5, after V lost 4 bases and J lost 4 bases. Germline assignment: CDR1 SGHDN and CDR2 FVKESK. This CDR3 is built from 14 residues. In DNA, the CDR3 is TGTGCCAGCAGCCGAAACAGGGGGACCTATGGCTACACCTTC. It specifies CASSRNRGTYGYTF.

In nucleotides, the CDR3 is TGTGCCAGCAGCTTAGCGTCAGGGGGGTTCTCTGGAAACACCATATATTTT. It yields the protein CASSLASGGFSGNTIYF. The J gene is TRBJ1-3, the V gene TRBV7-2; TRBD1 matches 7 bases. This CDR3 has 17 amino acids. Germline V gene data show CDR1 as SGHTA and CDR2 as FQGNSA. Germline trimming cut 0 bases from V and 0 bases from J; bases unmatched to any gene: 5. The full variable domain, in which reference TRBV7-2 and TRBJ1-3 provide the parts outside the CDR3, is GAGVSQSPSNKVTEKGKDVELRCDPISGHTALYWYRQSLGQGLEFLIYFQGNSAPDKSGLPSDRFSAERTGGSVSTLTIQRTQQEDSAVYLCASSLASGGFSGNTIYFGEGSWLTVV.

CDR3 nucleotides: TGTGCCAGCAGCTTTCGACAGGGGTTGTTGGCTTTCTTT. It is translated as CASSFRQGLLAFF. V and J are TRBV5-6 and TRBJ1-1, with 8 positions matching TRBD1. V was clipped by 2 bases and J by 11 bases; unmatched bases: 8. CDR3 length: 13 residues. Germline loops: CDR1 SGHDT, CDR2 YYEEEE.

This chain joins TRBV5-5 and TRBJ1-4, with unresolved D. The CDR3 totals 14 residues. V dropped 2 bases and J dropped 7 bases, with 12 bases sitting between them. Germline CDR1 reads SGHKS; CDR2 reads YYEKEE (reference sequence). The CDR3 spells CASSFWGEGEKLFF. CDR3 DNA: TGTGCCAGCAGCTTCTGGGGTGAGGGTGAAAAACTGTTTTTT.

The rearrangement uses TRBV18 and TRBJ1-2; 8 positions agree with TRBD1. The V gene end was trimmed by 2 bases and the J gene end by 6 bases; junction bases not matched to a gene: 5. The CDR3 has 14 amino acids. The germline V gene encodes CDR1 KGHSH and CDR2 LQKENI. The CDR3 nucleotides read TGTGCCAGCTCACCATTGGACAGGGAAAATGGCTACACCTTC. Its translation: CASSPLDRENGYTF.

CDR3 coding DNA: TGTGCCAGCAGCACACGGGACAGGGGTGGAACTGAAGCTTTCTTT. This translates into CASSTRDRGGTEAFF. The chain links TRBV7-2 to TRBJ1-1; 10 bases are a match to TRBD1. The length of the CDR3 is 15 residues. The germline CDR1 and CDR2 sequences are SGHTA and FQGNSA. V lost 5 bases and J lost 5; bases outside the gene matches: 8.

CDR3 DNA sequence: TGTGCCAGCACCTCCAGCCCCCCTAGCTCCTACGAGCAGTACTTC. Protein sequence: CASTSSPPSSYEQYF. The chain recombines TRBV13 with TRBJ2-7; no definite D call. Trimming cost V 7 bases and J 0 bases, with 16 bases left between them. This CDR3 is built from 15 residues. CDR1 PRHDT and CDR2 FYEKMQ come from the germline V gene (reference sequence).

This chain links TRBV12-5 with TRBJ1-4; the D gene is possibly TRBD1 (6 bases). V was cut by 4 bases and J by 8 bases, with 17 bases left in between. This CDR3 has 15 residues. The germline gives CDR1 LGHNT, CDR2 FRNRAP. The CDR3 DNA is TGTGCTAGTGGTTGGATGACAGGAGTGGGAGAAAAACTGTTTTTT. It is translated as CASGWMTGVGEKLFF.

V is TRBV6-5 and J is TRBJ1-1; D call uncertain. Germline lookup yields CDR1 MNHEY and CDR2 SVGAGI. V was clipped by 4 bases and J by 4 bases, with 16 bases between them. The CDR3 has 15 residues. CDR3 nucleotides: TGTGCCAGCAGTTCCCCGGCGGGGAAATTCACTGAAGCTTTCTTT. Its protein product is CASSSPAGKFTEAFF.

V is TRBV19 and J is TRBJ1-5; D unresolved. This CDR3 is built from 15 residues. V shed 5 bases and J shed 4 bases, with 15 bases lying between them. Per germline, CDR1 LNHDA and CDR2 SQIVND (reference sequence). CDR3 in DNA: TGTGCCAGTAGTCCGACCTGGAGGGTTAATCAGCCCCAGCATTTT. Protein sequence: CASSPTWRVNQPQHF.

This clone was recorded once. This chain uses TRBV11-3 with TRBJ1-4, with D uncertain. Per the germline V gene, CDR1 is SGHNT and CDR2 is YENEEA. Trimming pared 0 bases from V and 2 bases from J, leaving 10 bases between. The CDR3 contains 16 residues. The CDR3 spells CASSLDHFGTNEKLFF. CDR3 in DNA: TGTGCCAGCAGCTTAGATCATTTCGGGACTAATGAAAAACTGTTTTTT. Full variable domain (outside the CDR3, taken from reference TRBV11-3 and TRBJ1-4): EAGVVQSPRYKIIEKKQPVAFWCNPISGHNTLYWYLQNLGQGPELLIRYENEEAVDDSQLPKDRFSAERLKGVDSTLKIQPAELGDSAVYLCASSLDHFGTNEKLFFGSGTQLSVL.

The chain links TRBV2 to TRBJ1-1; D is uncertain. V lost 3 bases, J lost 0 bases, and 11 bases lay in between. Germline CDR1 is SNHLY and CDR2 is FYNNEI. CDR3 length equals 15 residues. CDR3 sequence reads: CASSETTAVNTEAFF. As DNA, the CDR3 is TGTGCCAGCAGTGAGACCACAGCAGTGAACACTGAAGCTTTCTTT.

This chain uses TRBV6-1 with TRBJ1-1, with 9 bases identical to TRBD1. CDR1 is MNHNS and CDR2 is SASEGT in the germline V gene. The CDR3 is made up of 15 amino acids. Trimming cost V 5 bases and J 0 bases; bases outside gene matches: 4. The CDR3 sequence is CASSPGTGMNTEAFF. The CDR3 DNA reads TGTGCCAGCAGTCCCGGGACAGGGATGAACACTGAAGCTTTCTTT.

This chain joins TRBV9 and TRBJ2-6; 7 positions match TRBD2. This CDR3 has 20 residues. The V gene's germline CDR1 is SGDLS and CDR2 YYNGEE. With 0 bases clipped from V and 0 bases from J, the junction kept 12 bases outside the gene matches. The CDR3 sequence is CASSVGWGGNVDSGANVLTF. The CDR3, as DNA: TGTGCCAGCAGCGTAGGTTGGGGGGGGAATGTTGACTCTGGGGCCAACGTCCTGACTTTC. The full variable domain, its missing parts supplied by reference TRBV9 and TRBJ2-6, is DSGVTQTPKHLITATGQRVTLRCSPRSGDLSVYWYQQSLDQGLQFLIQYYNGEERAKGNILERFSAQQFPDLHSELNLSSLELGDSALYFCASSVGWGGNVDSGANVLTFGAGSRLTVL.